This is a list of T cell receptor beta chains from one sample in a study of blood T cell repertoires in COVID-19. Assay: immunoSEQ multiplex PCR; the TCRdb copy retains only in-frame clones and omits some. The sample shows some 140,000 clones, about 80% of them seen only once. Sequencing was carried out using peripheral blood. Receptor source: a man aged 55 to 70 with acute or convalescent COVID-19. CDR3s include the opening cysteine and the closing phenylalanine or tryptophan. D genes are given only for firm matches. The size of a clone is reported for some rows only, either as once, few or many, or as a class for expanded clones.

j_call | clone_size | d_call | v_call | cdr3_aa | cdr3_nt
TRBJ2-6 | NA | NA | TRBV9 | CASSVGEGPGANVLTF | TGTGCCAGCAGCGTAGGCGAGGGTCCTGGGGCCAACGTCCTGACTTTC
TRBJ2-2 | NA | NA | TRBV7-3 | CASSPLTVRDTGELFF | TGTGCCAGCAGCCCCTTGACAGTTCGGGACACCGGGGAGCTGTTTTTT
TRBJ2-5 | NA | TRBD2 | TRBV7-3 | CASSPGTSGGETQYF | TGTGCCAGCAGCCCCGGGACTAGCGGGGGAGAGACCCAGTACTTC
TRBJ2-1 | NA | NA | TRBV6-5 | CASRPGDSYNEQFF | TGTGCCAGCAGACCCGGGGACTCCTACAATGAGCAGTTCTTC
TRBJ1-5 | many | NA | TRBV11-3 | CASSHRDSNQPQHF | TGTGCCAGCAGCCACAGGGATAGCAATCAGCCCCAGCATTTT
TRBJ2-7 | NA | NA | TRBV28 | CASSARVYEQYF | TGTGCCAGCAGTGCCAGGGTCTACGAGCAGTACTTC
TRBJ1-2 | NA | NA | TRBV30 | CAWSVEAPYGYTF | TGTGCCTGGAGTGTGGAGGCGCCCTATGGCTACACCTTC
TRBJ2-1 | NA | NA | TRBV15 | CATSREETTMSEEQFF | TGTGCCACCAGCAGAGAGGAGACTACAATGAGCGAAGAGCAGTTCTTC
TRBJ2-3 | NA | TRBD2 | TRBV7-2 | CASSLGASGRVRYF | TGTGCCAGCAGCCTGGGGGCTAGCGGGAGGGTCAGGTATTTT
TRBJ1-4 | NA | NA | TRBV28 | CASSLEGVREKLFF | TGTGCCAGCAGTTTAGAAGGGGTTCGAGAAAAACTGTTTTTT
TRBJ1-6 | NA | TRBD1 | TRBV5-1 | CASSSTGTGANSPLHF | TGCGCCAGCAGCTCCACGGGGACAGGGGCAAATTCACCCCTCCACTTT
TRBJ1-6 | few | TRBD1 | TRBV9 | CASSGGGQNNSPLHF | TGTGCCAGCAGCGGAGGGGGACAGAATAATTCACCCCTCCACTTT
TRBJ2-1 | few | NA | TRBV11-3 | CASSQGAVGDEQFF | TGTGCCAGCAGCCAGGGTGCGGTGGGTGATGAGCAGTTCTTC
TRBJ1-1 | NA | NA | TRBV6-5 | CASSFDREAFF | TGTGCCAGCAGTTTCGACAGGGAAGCTTTCTTT
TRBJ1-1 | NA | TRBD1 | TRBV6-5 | CASSYSTGRNTEAFF | TGTGCCAGCAGTTACTCGACAGGGCGGAACACTGAAGCTTTCTTT